The text below deals with one T cell receptor beta chain. The CDR3 contains 15 residues. V lost 2 bases to trimming and J lost 4 bases, with 14 bases between them. Germline V lookup: CDR1 SEHNR, CDR2 FQNEAQ (reference sequence). The data derive from a study of shared clonotypes between healthy human individuals. Naive CD8 cells lacked CD45RO, underwent positive selection for CCR7 and left out terminally differentiated effector memory CD45RA+ cells. Some 30,000 T cell genomes (approximately 180 ng DNA) went into each sorted-subset replicate. TCRdb's table, derived via immunoSEQ multiplex PCR, lists solely in-frame clones and lacks some. The sample contains about 800,000 clones, around 96% of which appear only once.

This sequence joins TRBV7-9 and TRBJ1-1, with D possibly matching TRBD1 (6 bases). Sequencing input: naive CD8+ T cells sorted from blood. The TCR comes from a man aged 25 to 40 in good health. CDR3 in amino acids: CASSLSTGLVTEAFF. CDR3 in DNA: TGTGCCAGCAGCTTAAGTACAGGGCTAGTCACTGAAGCTTTCTTT.